This TCR beta chain was sequenced in a study of T cells in Graves' hyperthyroidism and ophthalmopathy (dated by TCRdb to between 2017 and 2020). Regarding the research as a whole: To identify distinguishing TCR V-J signatures, a discovery cohort of some 100 patients was used, comprising approximately 40 with Graves' ophthalmopathy and approximately 57 with stable Graves' hyperthyroidism. Prospective prediction of ophthalmopathy was tested in an independent validation cohort of some 19 hyperthyroidism patients and 17 patients who later progressed to ophthalmopathy. The paper describes TCR Vbeta CDR3 sequencing of 120 to 150 peripheral blood samples, made up of roughly 40 ophthalmopathy patients, roughly 72 hyperthyroidism patients and 17 progressor patients. The 100 or so discovery patients were divided at random into training and test sets in a 7:3 ratio. Once sampling was done, hyperthyroidism patients were given methimazole at a starting dose of 30 mg daily, whereas ophthalmopathy patients were given high-dose intravenous methylprednisolone. In about 6 Graves' hyperthyroidism patients, the study also compared T-cell repertoires from thyroid tissue with T-cell repertoires from blood. Overall study outcomes, separate from this receptor: Sample size was not statistically predetermined, and investigators were not blinded to group allocation. Blood samples also contained most of the expanded thyroid clonotypes (frequency above 0.001), which suggests that blood repertoires may reflect thyroid immune responses. A model built on a 13 V-J signature distinguished ophthalmopathy from stable hyperthyroidism, reaching about 88% sensitivity and 81.08% specificity in cross-validation and 80%/75% in testing. During validation, the model predicted progression to ophthalmopathy a median of around 6 months ahead of onset, with more than 60% sensitivity and 72% to 80% specificity.

With respect to this clonotype: It has no known antigen specificity. Per-base qualities were not stored, and no clone one base away is much larger.

The TCR beta CDR3 regions were amplified from the RNA transcripts. The first round of RT-PCR for the TCR CDR3 was performed with the HTBI primer set and the Qiagen OneStep RT-PCR kit. The libraries were constructed in a second round of multiplex PCR and then size-selected and purified. The libraries were sequenced on an Illumina HiSeq2000 using paired-end 100 bp reads. The original pipeline was this. Raw data were processed with SOAPnuke, discarding reads with adapters, uncalled bases, mean Phred below 15, or no exact constant-primer or identifier match. High-quality paired reads were merged using COPE v1.2.5, and each unique nucleotide sequence was defined as a clonotype. MiTCR v1.1 was used to align the clonotypes against IMGT TRBV, TRBD and TRBJ reference segments. The analysis included only V-J combinations with a frequency above 0.0001, which together covered 99% to 99.2% of the repertoires. The TCS score was defined as F50 (clonal expansion) divided by E x V (chaos), with BLOSUM62-based TCRdist calculated between CDR3 peptides within each V-J. Welch's t-statistics and random forest reduced fewer than 600 V-J features to 13, which were used in a naive Bayes classifier (R e1071). Thyroid-blood repertoire similarity was quantified with the Morisita-Horn index. The public reads were quality trimmed at Q25 with fastp and then assembled into clones with MiXCR by TCRdb, keeping productive beta chains. Records with the same CDR3 protein are collapsed into one entry carrying the most frequent genes and DNA. V and J calls and clone size were set by TCRdb, not the authors. This sample holds approximately 500,000 distinct CDR3 sequences; about half were observed only once. The top ten clonotypes cover about 7.8% of the sample.

V is reduced by 0 bases and J by 4 bases, leaving a spacing of 8 bases between them. The cysteine opens and the phenylalanine closes a CDR3 of 13 amino acids. The sequence is cut down to CDR3 DNA, 39 bases in frame from base 1. From the germline V gene (reference sequence), CDR1 is DFQATT and CDR2 is SNEGSKA. Graves' hyperthyroidism was defined as stable when no progression to ophthalmopathy occurred over 18 months of follow-up. Hyperthyroidism patients were newly diagnosed, had a disease duration of under 2 months, and were aged 18 to 65 years. The study excluded patients with uncontrolled infections, other autoimmune diseases, pregnancy or lactation. Diagnoses were established on the basis of clinical symptoms, serum thyroxine and TRAb, thyroid ultrasound, and orbital computed tomography. Total RNA was extracted with Trizol reagent, and quality was checked on an Agilent 2100 Bioanalyzer.

Recombination connected TRBV20-1 to TRBJ2-3; there is no confident call for the D gene. Sequencing was carried out using peripheral blood or thyroid tissue (not recorded which). This receptor was identified in a young woman with Graves' hyperthyroidism. The CDR3: CSARDLPADTQYF. The bases read TGCAGTGCTAGAGATCTCCCGGCAGATACGCAGTATTTT.